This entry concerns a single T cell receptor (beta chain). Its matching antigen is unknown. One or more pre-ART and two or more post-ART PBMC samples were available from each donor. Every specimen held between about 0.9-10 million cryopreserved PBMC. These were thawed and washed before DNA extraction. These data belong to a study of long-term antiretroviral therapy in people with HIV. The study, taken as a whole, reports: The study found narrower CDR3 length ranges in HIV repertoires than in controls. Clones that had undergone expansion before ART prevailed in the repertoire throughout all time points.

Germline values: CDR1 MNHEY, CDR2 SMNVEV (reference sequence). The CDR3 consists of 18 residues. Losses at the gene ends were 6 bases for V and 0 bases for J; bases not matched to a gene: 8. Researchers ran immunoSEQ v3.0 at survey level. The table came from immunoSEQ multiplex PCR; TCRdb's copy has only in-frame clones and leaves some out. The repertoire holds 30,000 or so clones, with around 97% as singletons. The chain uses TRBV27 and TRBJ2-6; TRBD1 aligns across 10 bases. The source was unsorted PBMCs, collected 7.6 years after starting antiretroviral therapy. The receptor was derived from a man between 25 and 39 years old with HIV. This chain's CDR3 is CASSPWTGGDSGANVLTF. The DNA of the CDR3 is TGTGCCAGCAGCCCGTGGACAGGGGGGGACTCTGGGGCCAACGTCCTGACTTTC.